What follows is one T cell receptor beta chain and its context. No antigen is known for it. This sample was taken from a study of cytomegalovirus exposure and HLA in healthy donors. PCR used 60 Vbeta primers and 13 Jbeta primers. Sequencing used immunoSEQ multiplex PCR; TCRdb keeps in-frame clones, though not all of them. This table has 150,000 to 200,000 clones, about 80% appearing once. General observations from the study: Across donors, sequencing depth was assumed by presence/absence analyses to be roughly uniform. According to a later analysis, donors in an Asian-associated ancestry cluster reportedly had fewer N-insertions than the approximately 620-donor mean. The productive fraction for most TCR beta V segments was about 87% or about 30% in an earlier analysis.

This CDR3 is 18 amino acids long. Looked up from germline, CDR1 is MNHEY and CDR2 is SMNVEV (reference sequence). The V and J ends lost 0 bases and 5 bases, in that order; junction bases with no gene match: 10. This TCR was recovered from a man aged 25 to 40 in good health and CMV-seronegative. The source material was PBMCs. The chain recombines TRBV27 with TRBJ1-2; 12 bases agree with TRBD1. DNA for the CDR3: TGTGCCAGCAGTTTATCGACGGGACAGGGGGCGCTTAGTTATGGCTACACCTTC. It encodes CASSLSTGQGALSYGYTF.